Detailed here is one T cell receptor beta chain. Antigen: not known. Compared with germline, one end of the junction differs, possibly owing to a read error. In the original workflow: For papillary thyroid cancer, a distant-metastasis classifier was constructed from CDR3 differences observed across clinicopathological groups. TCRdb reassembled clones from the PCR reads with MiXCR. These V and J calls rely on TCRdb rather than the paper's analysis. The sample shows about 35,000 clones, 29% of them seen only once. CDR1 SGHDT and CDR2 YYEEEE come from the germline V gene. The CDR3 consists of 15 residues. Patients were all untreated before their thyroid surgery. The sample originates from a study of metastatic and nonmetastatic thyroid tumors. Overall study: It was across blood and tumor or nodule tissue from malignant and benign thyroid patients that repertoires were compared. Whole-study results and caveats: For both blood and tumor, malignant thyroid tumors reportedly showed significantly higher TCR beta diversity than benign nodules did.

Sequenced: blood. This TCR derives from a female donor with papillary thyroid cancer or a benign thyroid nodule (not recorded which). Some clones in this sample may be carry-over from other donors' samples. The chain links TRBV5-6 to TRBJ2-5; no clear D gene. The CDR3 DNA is TGTGCCATCAGCTCCCCGTGGGCCTCTGGAGAGACCCAGTACTTC. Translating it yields CAISSPWASGETQYF.